This T cell receptor (beta chain) is from a study of siplizumab effects on memory and regulatory T cells. V was trimmed by 4 bases and J by 5 bases, leaving 4 bases between them. The CDR3 is 11 amino acids. Looked up from germline, CDR1 is SGHRS and CDR2 is YFSETQ. Libraries were prepared by immunoSEQ multiplex PCR; TCRdb keeps only in-frame clonotypes and omits some of them. The data show about 63,000 clones, with approximately 87% seen just once and 3.5% to 4.5% held by the top ten. Sequences were obtained from memory CD4+ T cells sorted from blood. The TCR originated in a human donor in good health. The V gene is TRBV5-1, the J gene TRBJ2-1; D not resolved. In DNA form, the CDR3 reads TGCGCCAGCAGCCTAGACAATGAGCAGTTCTTC. This encodes CASSLDNEQFF. The full variable domain, rest sourced from reference TRBV5-1 and TRBJ2-1, is KAGVTQTPRYLIKTRGQQVTLSCSPISGHRSVSWYQQTPGQGLQFLFEYFSETQRNKGNFPGRFSGRQFSNSRSEMNVSTLELGDSALYLCASSLDNEQFFGPGTRLTVL.